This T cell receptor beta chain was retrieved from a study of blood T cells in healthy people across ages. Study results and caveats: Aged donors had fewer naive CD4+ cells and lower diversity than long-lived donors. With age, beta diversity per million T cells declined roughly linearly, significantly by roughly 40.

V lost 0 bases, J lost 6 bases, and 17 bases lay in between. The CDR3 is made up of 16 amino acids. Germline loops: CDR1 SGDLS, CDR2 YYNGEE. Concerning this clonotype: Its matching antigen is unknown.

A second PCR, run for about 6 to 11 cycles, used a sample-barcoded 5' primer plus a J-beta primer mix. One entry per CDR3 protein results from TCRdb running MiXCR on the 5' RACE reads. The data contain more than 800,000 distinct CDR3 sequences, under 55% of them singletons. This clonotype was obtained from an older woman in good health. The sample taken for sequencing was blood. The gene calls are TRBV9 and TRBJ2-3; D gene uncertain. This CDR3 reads CASSVDGLGVLDTQYF. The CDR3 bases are TGTGCCAGCAGCGTAGATGGGCTTGGTGTTTTGGATACGCAGTATTTT.